Below, 19 T cell receptor beta chains from the same sample are listed, as sequenced in a study of cytomegalovirus exposure and HLA in healthy donors. A multiplex PCR was run with 60 Vbeta primers and 13 Jbeta primers. Libraries were prepared by immunoSEQ multiplex PCR; TCRdb keeps only in-frame clonotypes and omits some of them. This sample has about 140,000 clones; roughly 80% occur once, and the top ten carry 3.1%. The source material was PBMCs. The source of these receptors is a male donor in good health and CMV-seronegative.

V and J are TRBV18 and TRBJ1-2; 9 nucleotides match TRBD1. This CDR3 contains 12 residues. V trimming: 5 bases; J trimming: 8 bases; junction bases outside the gene matches: 3. Germline-derived CDR1 and CDR2 are KGHSH and LQKENI. Written as DNA, the CDR3 is TGTGCCAGCTCATCCGGGACAGGGGGCTACACCTTC. Translated: CASSSGTGGYTF.

The CDR3 protein is CASSLLAENTGELFF. The CDR3 coding sequence is TGTGCCAGCTCACTCCTAGCGGAGAACACCGGGGAGCTGTTTTTT. V is TRBV18 and J is TRBJ2-2; 7 nucleotides match TRBD2. Germline trimming cut 4 bases from V and 1 base from J; bases unmatched to any gene: 3. The CDR3 has 15 amino acids. Germline V gene lookup returns CDR1 KGHSH and CDR2 LQKENI. The full variable domain, rest sourced from reference TRBV18 and TRBJ2-2, is NAGVMQNPRHLVRRRGQEARLRCSPMKGHSHVYWYRQLPEEGLKFMVYLQKENIIDESGMPKERFSAEFPKEGPSILRIQQVVRGDSAAYFCASSLLAENTGELFFGEGSRLTVL.

This chain uses TRBV6-6 with TRBJ2-7, with D hard to call. The CDR3 consists of 12 residues. V was clipped by 6 bases and J by 2 bases, with 8 bases between them. The germline CDR1 and CDR2 sequences are MNHNY and SVGAGI (reference sequence). CDR3 sequence reads: CASSPVPYEQYF. The DNA for the CDR3 is TGTGCCAGCAGCCCAGTCCCCTACGAGCAGTACTTC.

The gene calls are TRBV27 and TRBJ1-1; D is perhaps TRBD1 (6 bases). The CDR3 runs to 14 residues. Trimming stripped 1 base from V and 4 bases from J, with 10 bases between. CDR1 MNHEY and CDR2 SMNVEV come from the germline V gene (reference sequence). In DNA, the CDR3 is TGTGCCAGCAGTTTATTGGGACACCTCACTGAAGCTTTCTTT. Protein product: CASSLLGHLTEAFF.

This clone has more than one count but fewer than ten. The chain is built from TRBV6-6 and TRBJ1-1; D not resolved. Germline lookup yields CDR1 MNHNY and CDR2 SVGAGI (reference sequence). V shed 2 bases and J shed 5 bases, with 12 bases lying between them. CDR3 length: 14 residues. CDR3 coding DNA: TGTGCCAGCAGTTACAAGGCAGGAGGGACTGAAGCTTTCTTT. It codes for CASSYKAGGTEAFF.

This clone was seen once. The rearrangement uses TRBV5-1 and TRBJ2-1; 11 bases are a match to TRBD2. The CDR3 covers 15 residues. Germline V CDR1 and CDR2: SGHRS, YFSETQ. V trimming: 4 bases; J trimming: 6 bases; junction bases outside the gene matches: 6. DNA for the CDR3: TGCGCCAGCAGCCCGACTAGCGGGATTATCAATGAGCAGTTCTTC. Translated, it gives CASSPTSGIINEQFF.

The chain links TRBV14 to TRBJ2-7, with D possibly being TRBD1 (5 bases). With 4 bases removed from V and 3 bases from J, the gap between germline ends came to 22 bases. Germline values: CDR1 SGHDN, CDR2 FVKESK. The CDR3 consists of 17 residues. CDR3 bases: TGTGCCAGCAGCCGACGTCCCGCTCGGACATCCTTCTACGAGCAGTACTTC. It yields the protein CASSRRPARTSFYEQYF.

The chain links TRBV5-5 to TRBJ2-7, with TRBD1 matching over 7 bases. From germline, CDR1 is SGHKS and CDR2 YYEKEE (reference sequence). This CDR3 is built from 13 residues. The V and J ends lost 4 bases and 5 bases, in that order; junction bases with no gene match: 6. This CDR3 is CASSKTGLDEQYF. CDR3 DNA: TGTGCCAGCAGCAAGACAGGGTTAGACGAGCAGTACTTC.

V usage is TRBV2 and J usage is TRBJ1-1; a weak D match, TRBD1 (5 bases). In germline, CDR1 is SNHLY, CDR2 FYNNEI. There are 19 residues in the CDR3. With 2 bases removed from V and 4 bases from J, the gap between germline ends came to 26 bases. The CDR3 DNA follows: TGTGCCAGCAGTGAAAGTGTGAGTGGGGGGAAGGCGCGATTCACTGAAGCTTTCTTT. It yields the protein CASSESVSGGKARFTEAFF.

The rearrangement uses TRBV5-4 and TRBJ1-1; D uncertain. Germline V CDR1 and CDR2: SGHNT, YYREEE (reference sequence). The CDR3 covers 18 residues. V lost 4 bases and J 1 base, leaving 23 bases between the germline ends. CDR3 residues: CASSPGLLPPGENTEAFF. CDR3 DNA: TGTGCCAGCAGCCCGGGTCTCTTGCCACCCGGGGAGAACACTGAAGCTTTCTTT.

The chain uses TRBV5-1 and TRBJ2-6; 7 bases are shared with TRBD2. This CDR3 comprises 20 residues. Losses at the gene ends were 9 bases for V and 0 bases for J; bases not matched to a gene: 21. In germline, CDR1 is SGHRS, CDR2 YFSETQ. The CDR3 DNA reads as TGCGCCACCACCTTAGGGGAGGGACTCCTTAGGCCCTCTGGGGCCAACGTCCTGACTTTC. It codes for CATTLGEGLLRPSGANVLTF.

The V call is TRBV4-1, the J call TRBJ1-2; no firm D call. V lost 3 bases and J 2 bases, leaving 10 bases between the germline ends. Germline V CDR1 and CDR2: MGHRA, YSYEKL. The CDR3 has 14 amino acids. In DNA form, the CDR3 reads TGCGCCAGCAGCCACCCCCGGGAGAACTATGGCTACACCTTC. As protein: CASSHPRENYGYTF.

This clone was seen once. The V gene is TRBV5-1, the J gene TRBJ1-1; TRBD1 matches at 9 bases. Trimming at V came to 3 bases and at J to 3 bases, leaving 6 bases not matched to a gene. The CDR3 is 15 residues long. Germline V gene sequence: CDR1 SGHRS, CDR2 YFSETQ. CDR3 sequence: CASSSQGQGYTEAFF. CDR3 bases: TGCGCCAGCAGCTCCCAGGGACAGGGATACACTGAAGCTTTCTTT.

The chain links TRBV2 to TRBJ1-1; 7 bases agree with TRBD1. CDR1 is SNHLY, CDR2 FYNNEI, per germline. This CDR3 contains 14 residues. V shed 7 bases and J 2 bases; nucleotides not matched to a gene: 7. CDR3 protein: CASMGQGGNTEAFF. CDR3 nucleotides: TGTGCCAGCATGGGGCAGGGGGGAAACACTGAAGCTTTCTTT.

The V call is TRBV19, the J call TRBJ1-2; the match to TRBD1 covers 8 bases. CDR1 is LNHDA, CDR2 SQIVND, per germline (reference sequence). This CDR3 contains 17 residues. V shed 6 bases and J 3 bases; nucleotides not matched to a gene: 15. The CDR3 sequence: CASRPLGQGVLDYGYTF. The DNA of the CDR3 is TGTGCCAGTAGACCCCTCGGACAGGGCGTTTTGGACTATGGCTACACCTTC.

In DNA, the CDR3 is TGTGCCAGCAGCTCGGGACAGTCTCTTCATCAGCCCCAGCATTTT. Protein: CASSSGQSLHQPQHF. The rearrangement links TRBV11-3 to TRBJ1-5, with 7 nucleotides matching TRBD1. With V trimmed by 4 bases and J by 5 bases, 8 bases remained unmatched. This CDR3 comprises 15 residues. Per germline, CDR1 SGHNT and CDR2 YENEEA.

The rearrangement uses TRBV7-9 and TRBJ2-1, with 12 bases matching TRBD2. Losses at the gene ends were 3 bases for V and 1 base for J; bases not matched to a gene: 7. The CDR3 consists of 18 residues. The germline V gene encodes CDR1 SEHNR and CDR2 FQNEAQ (reference sequence). CDR3 residues: CASSFSLAGGPSYNEQFF. The CDR3 DNA reads TGTGCCAGCAGCTTTTCCCTAGCGGGAGGGCCATCCTACAATGAGCAGTTCTTC.

The gene calls are TRBV6-1 and TRBJ1-1, with D perhaps matching TRBD1 (5 bases). Germline V CDR1 and CDR2: MNHNS, SASEGT. Between the trimmed V and J ends, which lost 6 bases and 3 bases, there was a span of 11 bases. There are 13 residues in the CDR3. CDR3 DNA: TGTGCCAGCAGGATTCAGGGATACACTGAAGCTTTCTTT. It yields the protein CASRIQGYTEAFF.

In this sample, this clone turned up a few times. The rearrangement uses TRBV15 and TRBJ2-3, with D maybe TRBD1 (7 bases). Looked up from germline, CDR1 is LNHNV and CDR2 is YYDKDF (reference sequence). The CDR3 contains 18 residues. Between the trimmed V and J ends, which lost 0 bases and 0 bases, there was a span of 16 bases. The CDR3 DNA reads as TGTGCCACCAGCAGAGATCTAGCAGGGGGGCCTAGCACAGATACGCAGTATTTT. Residues: CATSRDLAGGPSTDTQYF.